Shown below are 32 T cell receptor beta chains from a single sample sequenced in a study of blood T cells in healthy people across ages. Combining a sample-barcoded 5' primer with a J-beta primer mix, a second PCR ran for about 6 to 12 cycles. MiXCR, run by TCRdb on the 5' RACE reads, gives a single entry per CDR3 protein. The table shows 1,500,000 or so distinct CDR3 sequences, with roughly 43% occurring only once. Source material: blood. These receptors came from a woman under 30 in good health.

This clonotype was seen just once. The chain is built from TRBV7-9 and TRBJ2-7; TRBD2 aligns across 15 bases. This CDR3 is built from 17 residues. The trim removed 5 bases at V and 7 bases at J, leaving 12 bases unmatched. Germline loops: CDR1 SEHNR, CDR2 FQNEAQ (reference sequence). CDR3 region: CASSPGLAGGPSGEQYF. CDR3 nucleotides: TGTGCCAGCAGCCCCGGACTAGCGGGAGGGCCATCGGGTGAGCAGTACTTC.

This CDR3 reads CSARVGQNYGYTF. In DNA, the CDR3 is TGCAGTGCTAGAGTGGGACAGAACTATGGCTACACCTTC. The chain combines TRBV20-1 with TRBJ1-2; 7 positions match TRBD1. CDR1 is DFQATT and CDR2 is SNEGSKA in the germline V gene (reference sequence). The CDR3 is made up of 13 amino acids. Trimming at V came to 1 base and at J to 2 bases, leaving 1 base not matched to a gene.

This chain joins TRBV29-1 and TRBJ2-1; D is possibly TRBD2 (7 bases). CDR3 size: 16 residues. V lost 3 bases, J lost 2 bases, and 17 bases lay in between. Germline V gene lookup returns CDR1 SQVTM and CDR2 ANQGSEA. The CDR3 is CSVEGAGGSPYNEQFF. CDR3 nucleotide sequence: TGCAGCGTTGAGGGGGCGGGCGGGAGTCCCTACAATGAGCAGTTCTTC.

This rearrangement joins TRBV20-1 to TRBJ1-1; D remains unclear. The germline V gene encodes CDR1 DFQATT and CDR2 SNEGSKA (reference sequence). This CDR3 is 12 amino acids long. V was pared by 6 bases and J by 4 bases, with 12 bases between. The CDR3 DNA sequence: TGCAGTGCACGGGAAAGTAGCACTGAAGCTTTCTTT. This codes for CSARESSTEAFF.

The chain's CDR3 is CASSQGVGTNYGYTF. The CDR3 DNA reads TGCGCCAGCAGCCAAGGAGTGGGGACCAACTATGGCTACACCTTC. The chain is built from TRBV4-1 and TRBJ1-2; D is possibly TRBD1 (5 bases). CDR1 is MGHRA and CDR2 is YSYEKL in the germline V gene. Trimming took 1 base from V and 2 from J, leaving 11 bases between them. The CDR3 spans 15 residues.

The chain couples TRBV24-1 to TRBJ2-5, with D perhaps TRBD2 (6 bases). This CDR3 has 14 amino acids. The germline CDR1 and CDR2 sequences are KGHDR and SFDVKD. Trimming stripped 4 bases from V and 4 bases from J, with 12 bases between. CDR3 DNA: TGTGCCACCAGTGACGGGGCGGGGTCAGAGACCCAGTACTTC. As protein: CATSDGAGSETQYF.

The chain joins TRBV2 to TRBJ1-5, with D possibly TRBD1 on 5 matching bases. The CDR3 covers 15 residues. Trimming stripped 7 bases from V and 8 bases from J, with 21 bases between. Germline V gene lookup returns CDR1 SNHLY and CDR2 FYNNEI. CDR3 coding DNA: TGTGCCAGCATCTGGGGCGGGATCTTTGTGGAGCCCCAGCATTTT. Translation gives CASIWGGIFVEPQHF.

This clonotype has more than one count but fewer than ten. The chain joins TRBV29-1 to TRBJ1-3; possibly TRBD1 for D (6 bases). Trimming removed 5 bases at V and 4 bases at J, with 9 bases between. Per the germline V gene, CDR1 is SQVTM and CDR2 is ANQGSEA. This CDR3 has 12 residues. CDR3 sequence reads: CSVSGQGNTIYF. The CDR3, as DNA: TGCAGCGTTTCGGGACAAGGAAACACCATATATTTT.

This clonotype was seen a few times. The V call is TRBV27, the J call TRBJ2-7; D call uncertain. This CDR3 spans 15 amino acids. V was clipped by 2 bases and J by 1 base, with 12 bases between them. Germline V gene data show CDR1 as MNHEY and CDR2 as SMNVEV (reference sequence). CDR3 DNA: TGTGCCAGCAGTTTAAAAGAGGCCCTATCCTACGAGCAGTACTTC. It translates to CASSLKEALSYEQYF.

The V gene is TRBV20-1, the J gene TRBJ2-1; TRBD2 aligns across 12 bases. CDR1 is DFQATT, CDR2 SNEGSKA, per germline (reference sequence). V shed 6 bases, J shed 8 bases, and the junction held 8 bases outside the gene matches. CDR3 length: 14 residues. The CDR3 region has the DNA TGCAGTGCCCGGACTAGCGGGGTAGATCATGAGCAGTTCTTC. It yields the protein CSARTSGVDHEQFF.

The CDR3 loop reads CASSSGLGGFTDTQYF. The CDR3 DNA reads TGTGCCAGCAGCTCCGGACTGGGGGGCTTCACAGATACGCAGTATTTT. The chain carries TRBV7-3 and TRBJ2-3; D tentatively fits TRBD1 or TRBD2 (6 bases each). Germline V gene data show CDR1 as SGHTA and CDR2 as FQGTGA. The CDR3 spans 16 residues. V was shortened by 4 bases and J by 2 bases, with 16 bases between the two germline ends. Supplemented by reference TRBV7-3 and TRBJ2-3, the full variable domain reads GAGVSQTPSNKVTEKGKYVELRCDPISGHTALYWYRQSLGQGPEFLIYFQGTGAADDSGLPNDRFFAVRPEGSVSTLKIQRTERGDSAVYLCASSSGLGGFTDTQYFGPGTRLTVL.

This clonotype was seen a handful of times. CDR3 nucleotides: TGCGCCAGCGCGACCGGGACAGAGAGCTCTGGGGCCAACGTCCTGACTTTC. Protein: CASATGTESSGANVLTF. This chain uses TRBV5-1 with TRBJ2-6, with 7 nucleotides matching TRBD1. CDR1 is SGHRS and CDR2 is YFSETQ in the germline V gene. The V and J ends lost 7 bases and 0 bases, in that order; junction bases with no gene match: 10. This CDR3 comprises 17 residues.

This clonotype was picked up a small number of times. This chain uses TRBV2 with TRBJ1-1, with D tentatively TRBD1 (6 bases). The CDR3 length is 15 residues. Between the trimmed V and J ends, which lost 2 bases and 4 bases, there was a span of 14 bases. Germline V gives CDR1 SNHLY, CDR2 FYNNEI. The CDR3 DNA follows: TGTGCCAGCAGTGAAAGGGGACAATTTCTCACTGAAGCTTTCTTT. It specifies CASSERGQFLTEAFF.

This chain uses TRBV5-1 with TRBJ2-5; D unresolved. From germline, CDR1 is SGHRS and CDR2 YFSETQ. Deletions cut 5 bases from V and 5 bases from J, with 13 bases between. CDR3 size: 13 residues. The chain's CDR3 is CASRKGSGETQYF. The CDR3 DNA is TGCGCCAGCAGAAAAGGCAGTGGGGAGACCCAGTACTTC.

V gene TRBV12-3 or TRBV12-4 combines with J gene TRBJ1-3; TRBD1 aligns across 8 bases. V dropped 4 bases and J dropped 0; count of bases not matched to a gene: 8. The CDR3 has 17 amino acids. CDR3 nucleotide sequence: TGTGCCAGCAGTTCCTTCAGCAGGGGGCTCTCTGGAAACACCATATATTTT. Protein sequence: CASSSFSRGLSGNTIYF.

This clonotype was detected a few times. CDR3 amino acids: CASTPLVGTDTQYF. The CDR3 DNA reads as TGTGCCAGCACCCCTCTAGTGGGCACAGATACGCAGTATTTT. The chain links TRBV9 to TRBJ2-3; D is undetermined. V lost 6 bases, J lost 1 base, and 12 bases lay in between. The length of the CDR3 is 14 residues. Germline V gene lookup returns CDR1 SGDLS and CDR2 YYNGEE.

This chain uses TRBV6-1 with TRBJ2-1; either TRBD1 or TRBD2 may fit D (5 bases each). Germline CDR1 and CDR2: MNHNS and SASEGT. Trimming took 6 bases from V and 6 from J, leaving 15 bases between them. The CDR3 is made up of 14 amino acids. The CDR3: CASRRQGPTNEQFF. The CDR3 DNA sequence: TGTGCCAGCAGGAGGCAGGGACCGACCAATGAGCAGTTCTTC.

The CDR3 protein is CASSLAGEGQYF. The CDR3 coding sequence is TGTGCCAGCAGTCTGGCAGGGGAGGGGCAGTACTTC. The chain links TRBV28 to TRBJ2-5, with a weak D call TRBD2 (7 bases). V gave up 5 bases and J gave up 11 bases, with 15 bases separating them. There are 12 residues in the CDR3. Germline CDR1 and CDR2: MDHEN and SYDVKM.

The rearrangement uses TRBV4-1 and TRBJ2-3; D is possibly TRBD1 or TRBD2 (6 bases each). Trimming left V 1 base short and J 2 bases short, with 19 bases between. The length of the CDR3 is 18 residues. Germline V gene data show CDR1 as MGHRA and CDR2 as YSYEKL. CDR3 protein: CASSQGPPSGAFTDTQYF. The CDR3, as DNA: TGCGCCAGCAGCCAAGGACCTCCCTCGGGGGCCTTCACAGATACGCAGTATTTT.

This chain uses TRBV14 with TRBJ2-7; 12 bases are shared with TRBD2. This CDR3 has 15 amino acids. The germline CDR1 and CDR2 sequences are SGHDN and FVKESK. Unmatched junction bases numbered 4, after V lost 3 bases and J lost 4 bases. In nucleotides, the CDR3 is TGTGCCAGCAGCCAGTCGACTAGCGGGGGTTACGAGCAGTACTTC. It is translated as CASSQSTSGGYEQYF.

The chain has TRBV25-1 and TRBJ2-7, with D possibly TRBD1 on 6 matching bases. This CDR3 has 16 amino acids. Deletions cut 4 bases from V and 2 bases from J, with 18 bases between. The germline gives CDR1 MGHDK, CDR2 SYGVNS. CDR3 loop: CASSGFPQGMTYEQYF. CDR3 sequence (DNA): TGTGCCAGCAGTGGTTTCCCACAGGGAATGACCTACGAGCAGTACTTC.

A note on this clonotype: One end of the junction fails to match germline, which may point to a read error. This chain connects TRBV7-9 to TRBJ2-1, with D possibly TRBD2 on 5 matching bases. The CDR3 has 17 amino acids. CDR1 is SEHNR and CDR2 is FQNEAQ in the germline V gene (reference sequence). The CDR3 is CANSLARTILAYNEQFF. CDR3 nucleotide sequence: TGTGCCAACAGCTTAGCGCGGACCATACTGGCCTACAATGAGCAGTTCTTC. Filled out from reference TRBV7-9 and TRBJ2-1, the complete variable domain reads DTGVSQNPRHKITKRGQNVTFRCDPISEHNRLYWYRQTLGQGPEFLTYFQNEAQLEKSRLLSDRFSAERPKGSFSTLEIQRTEQGDSAMYLCANSLARTILAYNEQFFGPGTRLTVL.

The sample holds a few counts of this clonotype. The chain recombines TRBV28 with TRBJ1-2, with 9 bases aligning to TRBD1. The V and J ends lost 6 bases and 1 base, in that order; junction bases with no gene match: 6. This CDR3 contains 15 residues. The V gene's germline CDR1 is MDHEN and CDR2 SYDVKM. The CDR3 loop is CASRGQGWLNYGYTF. The CDR3 nucleotides are TGTGCCAGCAGGGGACAGGGATGGCTTAACTATGGCTACACCTTC.

As DNA, the CDR3 is TGTGCCAGCAGCGAAAAGGGTTTGATCGATGAGCAGTTCTTC. This codes for CASSEKGLIDEQFF. V gene TRBV9 combines with J gene TRBJ2-1; D unresolved. Per the germline V gene, CDR1 is SGDLS and CDR2 is YYNGEE. V lost 3 bases, J lost 8 bases, and 15 bases lay in between. The length of the CDR3 is 14 residues. Complete variable domain (other parts from reference TRBV9 and TRBJ2-1): DSGVTQTPKHLITATGQRVTLRCSPRSGDLSVYWYQQSLDQGLQFLIQYYNGEERAKGNILERFSAQQFPDLHSELNLSSLELGDSALYFCASSEKGLIDEQFFGPGTRLTVL.

This chain links TRBV7-2 with TRBJ2-7; D possibly corresponds to TRBD2 (5 bases). The V and J ends lost 2 bases and 10 bases respectively, with 12 bases between them. CDR3 length equals 12 residues. Per germline, CDR1 SGHTA and CDR2 FQGNSA. The CDR3 is CASSLTPEAQYF. CDR3 DNA: TGTGCCAGCAGCTTAACTCCGGAGGCCCAGTACTTC.

This clonotype has a single count. The chain is built from TRBV6-2 or TRBV6-3 and TRBJ1-1; no clear D. V was shortened by 4 bases and J by 11 bases, with 14 bases between the two germline ends. The germline gives CDR1 MNHEY, CDR2 SVGEGT. This CDR3 spans 12 amino acids. The CDR3: CASSSPPTPAFF. Here the CDR3 DNA reads TGTGCCAGCAGTTCCCCACCAACCCCGGCTTTCTTT.

As regards this clonotype: A junction boundary mismatches the germline segment, possibly from a read error. The rearrangement links TRBV4-1 to TRBJ1-2, with D uncertain. CDR1 and CDR2 from the germline V gene are MGHRA and YSYEKL. The CDR3 has 15 amino acids. The DNA for the CDR3 is TGCGCCCGCAGCCAAGAACCCCCAGGTTACTATGGCTACACCTTC. Amino acid sequence: CARSQEPPGYYGYTF.

The chain couples TRBV7-3 to TRBJ1-2, with a weak D call TRBD1 (6 bases). The ends were cut back, 7 bases at V and 0 bases at J, with 18 bases in the middle. This CDR3 is built from 16 residues. Per germline, CDR1 SGHTA and CDR2 FQGTGA. CDR3 in amino acids: CASTLGGASPNYGYTF. DNA of the CDR3: TGTGCCAGCACCCTAGGGGGGGCCTCCCCTAACTATGGCTACACCTTC.

This clonotype was recorded a few times. The rearrangement links TRBV7-9 to TRBJ1-2; TRBD1 aligns across 9 bases. Trimming removed 1 base from V and 6 bases from J; junction bases left unmatched: 9. The CDR3 extends over 16 amino acids. The germline V gene encodes CDR1 SEHNR and CDR2 FQNEAQ (reference sequence). The CDR3 DNA sequence: TGTGCCAGCAGCTTAGGCCTAACAGGGGGCTATGATGGCTACACCTTC. Translation: CASSLGLTGGYDGYTF.

The chain uses TRBV11-2 and TRBJ2-1; 9 positions match TRBD1. V lost 5 bases, J lost 0 bases, and 11 bases stayed unmatched. Germline CDR1 is SGHAT and CDR2 is FQNNGV. The CDR3 has 18 residues. This CDR3 is CASSPRTGAISSYNEQFF. CDR3 nucleotide sequence: TGTGCCAGCAGCCCCCGGACAGGGGCTATAAGCTCCTACAATGAGCAGTTCTTC.

This clonotype was picked up a small number of times. The chain joins TRBV10-3 to TRBJ1-2; TRBD1 is a possible D gene (5 bases). Germline CDR1 is ENHRY and CDR2 is SYGVKD. This CDR3 spans 15 amino acids. Trimming removed 11 bases at V and 2 bases at J, with 21 bases between. The CDR3 coding sequence is TGTGCCTCCCGGGACGGGGCAGGGCAAAACTATGGCTACACCTTC. Protein product: CASRDGAGQNYGYTF.

This chain links TRBV9 with TRBJ1-2, with 7 bases lining up with TRBD1. This CDR3 is 20 amino acids long. J was trimmed by 3 bases and V by 2 bases; bases with no gene match: 22. CDR1 and CDR2 from the germline V gene are SGDLS and YYNGEE. CDR3 sequence: CASSVPPGQSLEPLDYGYTF. As DNA, the CDR3 is TGTGCCAGCAGCGTTCCCCCGGGACAGTCCCTGGAGCCCCTCGACTATGGCTACACCTTC.